A single sample gave rise to the 16 T cell receptor beta chains below, sequenced in a study of identical twins. One entry per CDR3 protein, called by TCRdb with MiXCR from the 5' RACE reads. The sample records 450,000 to 650,000 distinct CDR3 sequences, over 12% being singletons. These data were likewise used in another study, on yellow fever vaccine responses in identical twins.

Sequenced sample: CD4+ T cells sorted from blood. Receptors originate from a young woman in good health.

In this sample, this clonotype turned up a few times. The chain carries TRBV12-3 or TRBV12-4 and TRBJ1-3; 7 bases are a match to TRBD1. CDR3 length: 16 residues. After removal of 7 bases from V and 0 bases from J, the junction contained 9 bases not matched to a gene. CDR3 in amino acids: CASTGTETGSGNTIYF. The CDR3 DNA follows: TGTGCCAGCACCGGGACAGAGACGGGCTCTGGAAACACCATATATTTT.

The chain links TRBV3-1 to TRBJ2-1, with 8 positions matching TRBD1. Per the germline V gene, CDR1 is LGHDT and CDR2 is YNNKEL (reference sequence). The CDR3 extends over 15 amino acids. V lost 4 bases and J lost 3; bases outside the gene matches: 5. The CDR3 DNA reads as TGTGCCAGCAGCCCCCTGGACAGGGACTACAATGAGCAGTTCTTC. Translated, it gives CASSPLDRDYNEQFF.

This clonotype was observed at least ten times. The gene calls are TRBV4-1 and TRBJ1-5; 10 bases are shared with TRBD1. V was clipped by 4 bases and J by 3 bases; unmatched bases: 6. CDR1 and CDR2 from the germline V gene are MGHRA and YSYEKL. The CDR3 totals 16 residues. The CDR3 region is CASSLGGTGVNQPQHF. The CDR3 region has the DNA TGCGCCAGCAGCCTCGGGGGGACAGGGGTCAATCAGCCCCAGCATTTT.

This clonotype was counted between two and nine times. The V call is TRBV20-1, the J call TRBJ2-1; 12 positions match TRBD1. Trimming cost V 0 bases and J 6 bases; bases outside gene matches: 3. From germline, CDR1 is DFQATT and CDR2 SNEGSKA (reference sequence). The CDR3 covers 15 residues. CDR3 amino acids: CSAREGTGGINEQFF. Here the CDR3 DNA reads TGCAGTGCTAGAGAGGGGACAGGGGGCATCAATGAGCAGTTCTTC.

The chain joins TRBV24-1 to TRBJ1-2; D gene ambiguous. The CDR3 extends over 14 amino acids. V was clipped by 4 bases and J by 5 bases, with 13 bases between them. CDR1 is KGHDR and CDR2 is SFDVKD in the germline V gene. In nucleotides, the CDR3 is TGTGCCACCAGTGACCCAGCAGGAACTTATGGCTACACCTTC. As protein: CATSDPAGTYGYTF.

This clonotype came up many times. The junction differs from germline at one of its ends, possibly a read error. The CDR3, as DNA: TGTGCCAGCAGCCCTGACAGGGTGAACGCTGAAGCTTTCTTT. Protein: CASSPDRVNAEAFF. The chain combines TRBV4-2 with TRBJ1-1; 7 nucleotides agree with TRBD1. Germline values: CDR1 LGHNA, CDR2 YNFKEQ. The length of the CDR3 is 14 residues.

V and J are TRBV7-9 and TRBJ2-5; 9 bases line up with TRBD2. V lost 3 bases to trimming and J lost 2 bases; unmatched junction nucleotides: 7. The CDR3 has 16 residues. CDR1 is SEHNR and CDR2 is FQNEAQ in the germline V gene (reference sequence). The CDR3 region is CASSLVTSGLQETQYF. The CDR3, as DNA: TGTGCCAGCAGCTTGGTGACTAGCGGCTTACAAGAGACCCAGTACTTC.

The V gene is TRBV7-8, the J gene TRBJ2-1, with TRBD1 matching 12 bases. V lost 0 bases, J lost 5 bases, and 2 bases stayed unmatched. There are 16 residues in the CDR3. The germline V gene has CDR1 SGHVS and CDR2 FQNEAQ. CDR3 amino acids: CASSLAGQGADNEQFF. The CDR3 bases are TGTGCCAGCAGCTTAGCGGGACAGGGGGCCGACAATGAGCAGTTCTTC. Full variable domain (outside the CDR3, taken from reference TRBV7-8 and TRBJ2-1): GAGVSQSPRYKVAKRGQDVALRCDPISGHVSLFWYQQALGQGPEFLTYFQNEAQLDKSGLPSDRFFAERPEGSVSTLKIQRTQQEDSAVYLCASSLAGQGADNEQFFGPGTRLTVL.

This clonotype was seen just once. At one of its ends the junction is not consistent with the germline gene, which may arise from a read error. The rearrangement links TRBV20-1 to TRBJ2-1; 10 positions match TRBD1. Germline V gene data show CDR1 as DFQATT and CDR2 as SNEGSKA (reference sequence). This CDR3 has 15 amino acids. The CDR3 DNA reads TGCTGTGCTAGAGCCGACAGGGGGCTAGGGAATGAGCAGTTCTTC. This codes for CCARADRGLGNEQFF.

This sequence joins TRBV7-9 and TRBJ2-7; D is unresolved. This CDR3 is built from 15 residues. The germline V and J ends were trimmed by 5 bases and 2 bases, with 16 bases remaining between them. The germline CDR1 and CDR2 sequences are SEHNR and FQNEAQ (reference sequence). The CDR3 loop is CASSRPYGGTYEQYF. CDR3 coding DNA: TGTGCCAGCAGCCGACCTTACGGTGGAACCTACGAGCAGTACTTC. Filled out from reference TRBV7-9 and TRBJ2-7, the complete variable domain reads DTGVSQNPRHKITKRGQNVTFRCDPISEHNRLYWYRQTLGQGPEFLTYFQNEAQLEKSRLLSDRFSAERPKGSFSTLEIQRTEQGDSAMYLCASSRPYGGTYEQYFGPGTRLTVT.

This clonotype has only a few counts. This chain connects TRBV11-2 to TRBJ2-5, with a possible D match to TRBD1 (6 bases). Germline CDR1 SGHAT, CDR2 FQNNGV. This CDR3 is 14 amino acids long. Trimming cost V 9 bases and J 2 bases, with 16 bases left between them. Written as DNA, the CDR3 is TGTGCCAGAAATAGACGGACAGCTCAAGAGACCCAGTACTTC. It yields the protein CARNRRTAQETQYF. Together with reference TRBV11-2 and TRBJ2-5, the CDR3 gives the full variable domain: EAGVAQSPRYKIIEKRQSVAFWCNPISGHATLYWYQQILGQGPKLLIQFQNNGVVDDSQLPKDRFSAERLKGVDSTLKIQPAKLEDSAVYLCARNRRTAQETQYFGPGTRLLVL.

V usage is TRBV6-1 and J usage is TRBJ1-1; 7 bases match TRBD1. Per the germline V gene, CDR1 is MNHNS and CDR2 is SASEGT. Germline trimming cut 5 bases from V and 6 bases from J; bases unmatched to any gene: 15. This CDR3 contains 16 residues. DNA of the CDR3: TGTGCCAGCAGTCGACAGGGTAGGGCCCTCCGGCCTGAAGCTTTCTTT. This sequence encodes CASSRQGRALRPEAFF.

The chain uses TRBV6-5 and TRBJ2-1, with unresolved D. CDR1 and CDR2 from the germline V gene are MNHEY and SVGAGI. Deletions cut 0 bases from V and 10 bases from J, with 10 bases between. The CDR3 has 13 residues. CDR3 coding DNA: TGTGCCAGCAGTTACTCGATAATTCACGAGCAGTTCTTC. Encoded protein: CASSYSIIHEQFF.

This sequence joins TRBV20-1 and TRBJ2-7, with D perhaps TRBD2 (5 bases). The germline V and J ends were trimmed by 6 bases and 7 bases, with 16 bases remaining between them. The CDR3 covers 12 residues. CDR1 is DFQATT and CDR2 is SNEGSKA in the germline V gene (reference sequence). CDR3 coding DNA: TGCAGTGCAAACAGCTTAACGGGGGAGCAGTACTTC. The encoded protein is CSANSLTGEQYF.

This clonotype turned up a few times. CDR3 amino acids: CASSRTYTGELFF. For the CDR3, the DNA is TGTGCCAGCAGCCGGACGTATACCGGGGAGCTGTTTTTT. The genes are TRBV14 and TRBJ2-2; unclear D gene. V shed 4 bases and J shed 5 bases, with 8 bases lying between them. CDR3 length: 13 residues. Germline V gene lookup returns CDR1 SGHDN and CDR2 FVKESK.

This clonotype occurred a few times. The CDR3 nucleotides are TGCAGCGTTGGGGGACTGCAACGGACAGTAGGCTATGGCTACACCTTC. Protein: CSVGGLQRTVGYGYTF. This chain joins TRBV29-1 and TRBJ1-2; possibly TRBD1 for D (6 bases). The V and J ends lost 4 bases and 4 bases respectively, with 22 bases between them. This CDR3 region has 16 residues. CDR1 SQVTM and CDR2 ANQGSEA come from the germline V gene.